Presented here are 28 T cell receptor beta chains from one specimen sequenced in a study of CXCR3-negative and CXCR3-positive naive CD8 T cells. The TRB cDNA libraries were prepared by 5' RACE with UMI labels. TCRdb re-called the 5' RACE reads and gives one entry per CDR3 protein, without DNA. The table for this sample gives over 40,000 distinct CDR3 sequences. The sequenced sample consisted of naive CXCR3- CD8+ T cells from blood. Subset indicated: CD45RO-CCR7+CD27+CD95- naive CD8+ T cells lacking CXCR3 (TNR3-). The receptors originated from a human donor in good health. Some clones in this sample may be carry-over from other donors' samples.

The chain employs TRBV7-6 and TRBJ2-7; no DNA is available, so the TRBD2 call from TCRdb remains unchecked. This CDR3 has 15 residues. The germline V gene has CDR1 SGHVS and CDR2 FNYEAQ. The chain's CDR3 is CASSLEGLAGVEQYF.

The chain carries TRBV20-1 and TRBJ2-1. Per the germline V gene, CDR1 is DFQATT and CDR2 is SNEGSKA (reference sequence). This CDR3 comprises 11 residues. CDR3: CSARTEGEQFF.

The chain uses TRBV12-3 or TRBV12-4 and TRBJ2-7; lacking DNA, the TRBD1 call made by TCRdb goes unchecked. The CDR3 loop spans 14 amino acids. CDR3: CASSLDRLTYEQYF.

The chain combines TRBV29-1 with TRBJ2-2; TCRdb selects TRBD1, and the lack of DNA leaves this call unchecked. The germline V gene has CDR1 SQVTM and CDR2 ANQGSEA. The CDR3 has 15 residues. CDR3 loop: CSVEDLDRNTGELFF.

The genes are TRBV20-1 and TRBJ1-1; the TRBD1 assignment by TCRdb is unverifiable without DNA. Germline V gene sequence: CDR1 DFQATT, CDR2 SNEGSKA (reference sequence). The CDR3 loop spans 14 amino acids. CDR3 residues: CSASPPGRTTEAFF.

The chain carries TRBV12-3 or TRBV12-4 and TRBJ1-1. The CDR3 contains 16 residues. This CDR3 is CASSLNPKGLNTEAFF.

The CDR3 loop is CSARVDGGTAQYF. This chain joins TRBV20-1 and TRBJ2-5; there is no DNA to check the TCRdb D call of TRBD1. Germline lookup yields CDR1 DFQATT and CDR2 SNEGSKA (reference sequence). CDR3 length: 13 amino acids.

The genes are TRBV11-3 and TRBJ2-5; TCRdb picks TRBD1, but there is no DNA to check that call. The CDR3 has 17 amino acids. Germline CDR1 and CDR2: SGHNT and YENEEA. CDR3: CASSLGSGTTNGETQYF.

The V gene is TRBV4-3, the J gene TRBJ2-7; the TCRdb D gene call, TRBD2, has no DNA to confirm it. The CDR3 is 14 residues long. Germline V gene data show CDR1 as LGHNA and CDR2 as YSLEER. The CDR3 loop reads CASSQAGGMGEQYF.

The rearrangement links TRBV29-1 to TRBJ2-2. This CDR3 is 15 amino acids long. Germline values: CDR1 SQVTM, CDR2 ANQGSEA. The CDR3 spells CSVEDRLAATGELFF.

The chain is built from TRBV29-1 and TRBJ2-7; absent DNA, TCRdb's TRBD1 call cannot be checked. This CDR3 has 13 amino acids. CDR1 and CDR2 from the germline V gene are SQVTM and ANQGSEA. This CDR3 is CSVQSQGGNEQYF.

The rearrangement uses TRBV27 and TRBJ1-5; TCRdb names TRBD1, which stays unverified in the absence of DNA. Germline CDR1 is MNHEY and CDR2 is SMNVEV (reference sequence). This CDR3 is 16 amino acids long. The chain's CDR3 is CASSLYSQGPKQPQHF.

V usage is TRBV5-1 and J usage is TRBJ1-1; TCRdb picks TRBD1, but there is no DNA to check that call. CDR1 is SGHRS and CDR2 is YFSETQ in the germline V gene. This CDR3 has 15 amino acids. This CDR3 is CASSFPTGGIHEAFF.

The V call is TRBV5-1, the J call TRBJ2-3; the D call of TRBD1 rests on TCRdb alone, since no DNA is present to check it. Germline V lookup: CDR1 SGHRS, CDR2 YFSETQ. This CDR3 spans 15 amino acids. The CDR3 loop reads CASSPRPGSTDTQYF.

J is TRBJ2-3 and V is TRBV6-4. The CDR3 contains 14 residues. Germline CDR1 reads MRHNA; CDR2 reads SNTAGT. The chain's CDR3 is CASSEGWSTDTQYF.

The V and J genes are TRBV6-5 and TRBJ2-7; checking the TCRdb D call of TRBD2 is not possible without DNA. This CDR3 contains 16 residues. Germline loops: CDR1 MNHEY, CDR2 SVGAGI. The CDR3 reads CASDPGPFSSSYEQYF.

This rearrangement joins TRBV24-1 to TRBJ2-5. Germline lookup yields CDR1 KGHDR and CDR2 SFDVKD. The CDR3 spans 12 residues. CDR3 region: CATSDLVGTQYF.

J is TRBJ1-5 and V is TRBV20-1; TCRdb selects TRBD1, and the lack of DNA leaves this call unchecked. The CDR3 is 15 residues long. Germline CDR1 and CDR2: DFQATT and SNEGSKA (reference sequence). CDR3: CSAQGQGGGNQPQHF.

This chain links TRBV5-1 with TRBJ2-1. The length of the CDR3 is 13 residues. Germline loops: CDR1 SGHRS, CDR2 YFSETQ. The CDR3 protein is CASSPTNYNEQFF.

The V call is TRBV12-3 or TRBV12-4, the J call TRBJ1-3; no DNA is available, so the TRBD1 call from TCRdb remains unchecked. There are 13 residues in the CDR3. CDR3 residues: CATKWGGWNTIYF.

This chain joins TRBV28 and TRBJ2-3; TCRdb lists TRBD2, though no DNA is available to test this call. This CDR3 is 17 amino acids long. Germline V gene data show CDR1 as MDHEN and CDR2 as SYDVKM. The CDR3 spells CASSDSDLLQNTDTQYF.

The V gene is TRBV9, the J gene TRBJ2-1; TCRdb lists TRBD1, though no DNA is available to test this call. Germline CDR1 is SGDLS and CDR2 is YYNGEE. This CDR3 is 13 amino acids long. This chain's CDR3 is CASSVRQENEQFF.

Frequency places this clonotype as medium-sized. This rearrangement joins TRBV5-1 to TRBJ2-1; the D call from TCRdb, TRBD2, cannot be confirmed without DNA. This CDR3 has 14 amino acids. Germline CDR1 and CDR2: SGHRS and YFSETQ. This CDR3 is CASSGSGAYNEQFF.

This chain connects TRBV6-5 to TRBJ1-1. There are 14 residues in the CDR3. Germline loops: CDR1 MNHEY, CDR2 SVGAGI. The CDR3 spells CASSYWGENTEAFF.

The V and J genes are TRBV12-3 or TRBV12-4 and TRBJ1-2; the TRBD1 assignment by TCRdb is unverifiable without DNA. This CDR3 contains 14 residues. Here the CDR3 reads CASSIDRGDYGYTF.

The chain combines TRBV29-1 with TRBJ2-7; checking the TCRdb D call of TRBD2 is not possible without DNA. The germline gives CDR1 SQVTM, CDR2 ANQGSEA. The CDR3 is 12 residues long. The CDR3 here is CSVLLGGYEQYF.

The genes are TRBV4-3 and TRBJ2-7. Germline V lookup: CDR1 LGHNA, CDR2 YSLEER. The CDR3 is 15 residues long. The CDR3 sequence: CASSQDKETDYEQYF.

This chain joins TRBV11-2 and TRBJ2-7; TCRdb designates TRBD1, a call that cannot be tested without DNA. The length of the CDR3 is 14 residues. The germline gives CDR1 SGHAT, CDR2 FQNNGV. This CDR3 reads CASSGGDLYYEQYF.